This T cell receptor beta chain was recovered during a study of T cells expressing NK-cell markers. Germline V gives CDR1 LGHNA, CDR2 YSLEER. The CDR3 runs 16 residues. As for this clonotype: Its antigen is unknown.

The study, taken as a whole, reports: Top CD8+ clonotypes included the dominant CD3+CD56+NKG2C+ clonotypes in six donors.

TCRdb reprocessed the 5' RACE reads, keeping one entry per CDR3 protein, no DNA. The repertoire table contains 200,000 to 300,000 distinct CDR3 sequences. This receptor was obtained from a man younger than 30 in good health. The chain combines TRBV4-3 with TRBJ2-5; TCRdb's D gene call, TRBD2, goes unchecked for lack of DNA. The sample was blood T cells: a sorted CD56 or NKG2C T cell subset, CD4+ or CD8+ T cells, or bulk PBMC T cells (not recorded which). This CDR3 reads CASSQLLAGREETQYF.